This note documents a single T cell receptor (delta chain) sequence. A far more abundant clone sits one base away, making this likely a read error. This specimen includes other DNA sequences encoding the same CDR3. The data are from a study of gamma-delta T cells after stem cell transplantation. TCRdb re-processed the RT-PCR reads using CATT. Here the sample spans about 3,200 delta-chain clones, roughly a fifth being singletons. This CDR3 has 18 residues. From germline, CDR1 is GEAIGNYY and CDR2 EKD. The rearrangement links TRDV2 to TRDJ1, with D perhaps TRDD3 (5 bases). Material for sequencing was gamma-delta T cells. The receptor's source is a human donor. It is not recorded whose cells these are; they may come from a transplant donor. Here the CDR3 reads CACDTVRWGGAYTDKLIF. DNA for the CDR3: TGTGCCTGTGACACCGTCCGGTGGGGAGGCGCGTACACCGATAAGCTCATCTTT.